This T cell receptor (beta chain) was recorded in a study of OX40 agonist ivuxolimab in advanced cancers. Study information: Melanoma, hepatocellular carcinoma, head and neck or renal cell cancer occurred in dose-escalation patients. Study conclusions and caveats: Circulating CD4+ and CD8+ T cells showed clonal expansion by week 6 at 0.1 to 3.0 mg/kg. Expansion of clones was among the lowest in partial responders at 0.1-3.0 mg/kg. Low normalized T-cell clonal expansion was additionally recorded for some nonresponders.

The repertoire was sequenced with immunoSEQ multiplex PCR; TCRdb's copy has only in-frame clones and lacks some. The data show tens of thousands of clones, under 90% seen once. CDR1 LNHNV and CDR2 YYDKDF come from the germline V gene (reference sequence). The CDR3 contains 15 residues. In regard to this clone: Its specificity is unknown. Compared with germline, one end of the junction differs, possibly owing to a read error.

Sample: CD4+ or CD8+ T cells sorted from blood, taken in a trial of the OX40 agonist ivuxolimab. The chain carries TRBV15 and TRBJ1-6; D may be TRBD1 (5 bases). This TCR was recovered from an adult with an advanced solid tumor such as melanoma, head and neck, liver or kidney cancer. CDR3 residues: CATSRETVYDSPLHF. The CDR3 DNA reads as TGTGCCACCAGCAGAGAGACAGTCTATGATTCACCCCTCCACTTT. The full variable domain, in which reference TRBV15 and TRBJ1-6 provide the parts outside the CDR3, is DAMVIQNPRYQVTQFGKPVTLSCSQTLNHNVMYWYQQKSSQAPKLLFHYYDKDFNNEADTPDNFQSRRPNTSFCFLDIRSPGLGDTAMYLCATSRETVYDSPLHFGNGTRLTVT.